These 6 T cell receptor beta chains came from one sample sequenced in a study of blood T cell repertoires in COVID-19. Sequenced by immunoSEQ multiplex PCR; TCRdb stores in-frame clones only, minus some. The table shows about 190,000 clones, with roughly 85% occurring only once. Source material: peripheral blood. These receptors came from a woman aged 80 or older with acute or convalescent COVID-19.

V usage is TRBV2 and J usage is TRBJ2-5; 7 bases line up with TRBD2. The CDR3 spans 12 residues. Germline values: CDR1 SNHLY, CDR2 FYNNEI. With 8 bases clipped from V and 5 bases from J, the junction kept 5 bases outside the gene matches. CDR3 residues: CASGRGLETQYF. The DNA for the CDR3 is TGTGCCAGCGGGAGGGGACTGGAGACCCAGTACTTC. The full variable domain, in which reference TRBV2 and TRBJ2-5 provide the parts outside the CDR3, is EPEVTQTPSHQVTQMGQEVILRCVPISNHLYFYWYRQILGQKVEFLVSFYNNEISEKSEIFDDQFSVERPDGSNFTLKIRSTKLEDSAMYFCASGRGLETQYFGPGTRLLVL.

This chain's CDR3 is CSVEEPAKRTQYF. The CDR3 region has the DNA TGCAGCGTTGAAGAGCCCGCGAAGAGGACGCAGTATTTT. The rearrangement uses TRBV29-1 and TRBJ2-3; D remains unclear. The length of the CDR3 is 13 residues. Trimming removed 0 bases from V and 9 bases from J, with 13 bases in between. Germline lookup yields CDR1 SQVTM and CDR2 ANQGSEA.

This CDR3 is CASSENRGYSNQPQHF. CDR3 nucleotide sequence: TGTGCCAGCAGTGAAAACAGGGGGTATAGCAATCAGCCCCAGCATTTT. J is TRBJ1-5 and V is TRBV6-1, with TRBD1 identical over 8 bases. Germline V gene data show CDR1 as MNHNS and CDR2 as SASEGT. This CDR3 spans 16 amino acids. Unmatched junction bases numbered 3, after V lost 2 bases and J lost 0 bases.

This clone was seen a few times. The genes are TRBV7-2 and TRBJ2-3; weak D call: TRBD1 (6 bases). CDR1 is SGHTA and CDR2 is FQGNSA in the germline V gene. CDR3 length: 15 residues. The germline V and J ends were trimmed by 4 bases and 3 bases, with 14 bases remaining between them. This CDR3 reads CASSYDLQGTDTQYF. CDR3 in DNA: TGTGCCAGCAGCTACGACTTACAGGGAACAGATACGCAGTATTTT. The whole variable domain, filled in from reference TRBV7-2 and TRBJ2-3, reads GAGVSQSPSNKVTEKGKDVELRCDPISGHTALYWYRQSLGQGLEFLIYFQGNSAPDKSGLPSDRFSAERTGGSVSTLTIQRTQQEDSAVYLCASSYDLQGTDTQYFGPGTRLTVL.

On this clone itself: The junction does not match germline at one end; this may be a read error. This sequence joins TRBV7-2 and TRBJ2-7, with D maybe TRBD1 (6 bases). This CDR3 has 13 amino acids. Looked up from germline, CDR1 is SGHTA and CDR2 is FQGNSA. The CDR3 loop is CASSRIQGYEQCF. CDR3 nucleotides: TGTGCCAGCAGTCGGATACAGGGCTACGAGCAGTGCTTC.

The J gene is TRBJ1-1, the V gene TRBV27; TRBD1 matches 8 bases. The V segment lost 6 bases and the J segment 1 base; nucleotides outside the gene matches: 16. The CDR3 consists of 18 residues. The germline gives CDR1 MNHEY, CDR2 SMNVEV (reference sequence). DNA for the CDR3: TGTGCCAGCAGGTACCAGGGATACCAGGGGGCCAGGAACACTGAAGCTTTCTTT. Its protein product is CASRYQGYQGARNTEAFF.